The 29 T cell receptor beta chains given below trace back to one sample, sequenced in a study of vaccination and CD4 T cells after COVID-19. Treatment noted: roughly ten-day PBMC culture with coronavirus spike peptide pools or control peptides (ViraFEST assay). The study sequenced cultured CD4+ T cell DNA using the Oncomine TCR Beta short-read assay. TCRdb passed the PCR reads through MiXCR, listing each CDR3 protein once. The sample includes more than 15,000 distinct CDR3 sequences, over 55% of them seen just once. These receptors have no identified antigens. Sequenced material: CD4+ T cells from blood, cultured in vitro, taken after SARS-CoV-2 vaccination. Every receptor here comes from a human donor who had recovered from COVID-19.

This clonotype came up a few times. The chain couples TRBV2 to TRBJ1-5; perhaps TRBD1 as D (5 bases). The V and J ends lost 3 bases and 0 bases respectively, with 6 bases between them. Germline CDR1 and CDR2: SNHLY and FYNNEI. This CDR3 region has 14 residues. The CDR3 bases are TGTGCCAGCAGTGAGGGGGTTAGCAATCAGCCCCAGCATTTT. This codes for CASSEGVSNQPQHF.

This chain connects TRBV11-2 to TRBJ2-7; D ambiguous. The germline gives CDR1 SGHAT, CDR2 FQNNGV. Trimming stripped 1 base from V and 0 bases from J, with 4 bases between. The CDR3 covers 13 residues. The CDR3 sequence: CASSLGGSYEQYF. In nucleotides, the CDR3 is TGTGCCAGCAGCTTAGGCGGCTCCTACGAGCAGTACTTC.

The chain employs TRBV6-5 and TRBJ1-6; the D gene is possibly TRBD1 (5 bases). CDR1 and CDR2 from the germline V gene are MNHEY and SVGAGI. The V end lost 4 bases, the J end lost 10 bases, and 14 bases lay between the germline ends. The CDR3 covers 14 residues. CDR3 protein: CASSFDQGDSPLHF. CDR3 sequence (DNA): TGTGCCAGCAGTTTCGATCAGGGAGACTCACCCCTCCACTTT.

The chain couples TRBV5-4 to TRBJ2-5; no definite D call. Germline loops: CDR1 SGHNT, CDR2 YYREEE (reference sequence). This CDR3 is built from 15 residues. The germline V and J ends were trimmed by 0 bases and 1 base, with 10 bases remaining between them. CDR3 loop: CASSLDRIFQETQYF. The CDR3 DNA is TGTGCCAGCAGCTTGGATCGGATCTTCCAAGAGACCCAGTACTTC.

This clonotype was counted only a few times. CDR3 DNA sequence: TGTGCCAGTACCTCCAGGACAGGGGGAAATTCACCCCTCCACTTT. It yields the protein CASTSRTGGNSPLHF. The rearrangement joins TRBV19 to TRBJ1-6, with TRBD1 matching 10 bases. Trimming removed 7 bases from V and 7 bases from J; junction bases left unmatched: 7. Per the germline V gene, CDR1 is LNHDA and CDR2 is SQIVND (reference sequence). The CDR3 covers 15 residues. Based on the CDR3 plus reference TRBV19 and TRBJ1-6, the full variable domain is DGGITQSPKYLFRKEGQNVTLSCEQNLNHDAMYWYRQDPGQGLRLIYYSQIVNDFQKGDIAEGYSVSREKKESFPLTVTSAQKNPTAFYLCASTSRTGGNSPLHFGNGTRLTVT.

This clonotype has just a few counts. This chain uses TRBV9 with TRBJ1-2, with TRBD1 as a possible D gene (6 bases). CDR3 length: 14 amino acids. CDR1 and CDR2 from the germline V gene are SGDLS and YYNGEE. Trimming left V 4 bases short and J 4 bases short, with 14 bases between. The CDR3 nucleotides read TGTGCCAGCAGCACCACCCAGGGGTCCTATGGCTACACCTTC. Its translation: CASSTTQGSYGYTF. The variable domain in full, with the rest retrieved from reference TRBV9 and TRBJ1-2, is DSGVTQTPKHLITATGQRVTLRCSPRSGDLSVYWYQQSLDQGLQFLIQYYNGEERAKGNILERFSAQQFPDLHSELNLSSLELGDSALYFCASSTTQGSYGYTFGSGTRLTVV.

This clonotype was observed a single time. J is TRBJ2-1 and V is TRBV12-3 or TRBV12-4; D is unresolved. The ends were cut back, 6 bases at V and 8 bases at J, with 8 bases in the middle. The CDR3 sequence is 11 residues long. This CDR3 is CASRIRDEQFF. In DNA form, the CDR3 reads TGTGCCAGCAGAATAAGGGATGAGCAGTTCTTC.

The rearrangement joins TRBV2 to TRBJ1-2, with TRBD1 matching 8 bases. J was trimmed by 3 bases and V by 3 bases; bases with no gene match: 3. CDR1 and CDR2 (germline): SNHLY, FYNNEI. The CDR3 extends over 14 amino acids. The CDR3 bases are TGTGCCAGCAGTGAGGACAGGGAGCACTATGGCTACACCTTC. It encodes CASSEDREHYGYTF.

This chain links TRBV18 with TRBJ2-5; D is unresolved. V was trimmed by 3 bases and J by 5 bases, leaving 7 bases between them. Germline lookup yields CDR1 KGHSH and CDR2 LQKENI. The CDR3 has 12 residues. The CDR3 DNA sequence: TGTGCCAGCTCACCGAAGCGCGAGACCCAGTACTTC. Protein product: CASSPKRETQYF.

This clonotype is a singleton in its sample. The CDR3 bases are TGTGCCAGTAGTCCTCGGACTGCTTCCTACGAGCAGTACTTC. This sequence encodes CASSPRTASYEQYF. The chain has TRBV19 and TRBJ2-7; D perhaps matches TRBD2 (5 bases). Looked up from germline, CDR1 is LNHDA and CDR2 is SQIVND (reference sequence). The V end was cut by 5 bases, the J end by 1 base, with 12 bases between. The CDR3 extends over 14 amino acids.

The chain joins TRBV7-3 to TRBJ2-5, with 8 bases aligning to TRBD2. The V gene's germline CDR1 is SGHTA and CDR2 FQGTGA. The CDR3 totals 16 residues. Trimming took 5 bases from V and 3 from J; bases not matched to a gene: 11. CDR3 in amino acids: CASSPRGVGREETQYF. CDR3 in DNA: TGTGCCAGCAGCCCCCGGGGGGTCGGGAGGGAAGAGACCCAGTACTTC.

This sequence joins TRBV19 and TRBJ1-2; D not resolved. This CDR3 has 15 amino acids. Germline V CDR1 and CDR2: LNHDA, SQIVND (reference sequence). With 4 bases removed from V and 4 bases from J, the gap between germline ends came to 16 bases. The CDR3 nucleotides read TGTGCCAGTAGTAGGAACCTACGTGATTCCTATGGCTACACCTTC. Translating it yields CASSRNLRDSYGYTF.

This rearrangement joins TRBV12-3 or TRBV12-4 to TRBJ2-5; TRBD1 is a possible D gene (5 bases). V lost 6 bases to trimming and J lost 7 bases, with 15 bases between them. The CDR3 sequence is 13 residues long. CDR3 coding DNA: TGTGCCAGCAGATACATGACCACAGGGACCCAGTACTTC. It yields the protein CASRYMTTGTQYF.

The CDR3 DNA is TGTGCCAGCCGCAGGTCTGATAGTTCACCCCTCCACTTT. It is translated as CASRRSDSSPLHF. This sequence joins TRBV6-1 and TRBJ1-6; D unclear. Germline assignment: CDR1 MNHNS and CDR2 SASEGT. The CDR3 loop spans 13 amino acids. Between the trimmed V and J ends, which lost 8 bases and 9 bases, there was a span of 14 bases.

On this clonotype itself: The junction shows a germline mismatch at one end, possibly a read error. The gene calls are TRBV7-2 and TRBJ2-3; possible D gene TRBD1, 5 bases. The germline V gene has CDR1 SGHTA and CDR2 FQGNSA. This CDR3 comprises 16 residues. The CDR3 spells CASSLAKSRSTGTQYF. CDR3 nucleotide sequence: TGTGCCAGCAGCTTAGCGAAGAGCCGGTCCACAGGTACGCAGTATTTT.

The chain is built from TRBV5-1 and TRBJ2-5, with D maybe TRBD1 (6 bases). The V end lost 0 bases, the J end lost 4 bases, and 10 bases lay between the germline ends. The germline CDR1 and CDR2 sequences are SGHRS and YFSETQ. This CDR3 is built from 14 residues. The DNA of the CDR3 is TGCGCCAGCAGCTTGGCCCAGGGGTCAGAGACCCAGTACTTC. This codes for CASSLAQGSETQYF.

The sample holds one count of this clonotype. V usage is TRBV19 and J usage is TRBJ1-2, with 7 nucleotides matching TRBD1. The CDR3 loop spans 15 amino acids. The germline V gene has CDR1 LNHDA and CDR2 SQIVND (reference sequence). The V gene end was trimmed by 2 bases and the J gene end by 4 bases; junction bases not matched to a gene: 7. CDR3: CASSIRDSPPYGYTF. Written as DNA, the CDR3 is TGTGCCAGTAGTATAAGGGACAGCCCACCCTATGGCTACACCTTC.

This clonotype was recorded once. The chain is built from TRBV10-3 and TRBJ1-1, with 9 positions matching TRBD1. J gave up 3 bases and V 6 bases, and 8 bases lay outside the gene matches. The CDR3 has 15 residues. Germline V lookup: CDR1 ENHRY, CDR2 SYGVKD. This CDR3 is CAISGGTGFDTEAFF. In DNA, the CDR3 is TGTGCCATCAGCGGGGGGACAGGGTTCGACACTGAAGCTTTCTTT.

The CDR3 reads CSAARGNTEAFF. DNA of the CDR3: TGCAGTGCTGCCAGGGGTAACACTGAAGCTTTCTTT. The chain joins TRBV20-1 to TRBJ1-1; weak D call: TRBD1 (6 bases). The CDR3 length is 12 residues. V lost 5 bases to trimming and J lost 2 bases, with 9 bases between them. The germline V gene has CDR1 DFQATT and CDR2 SNEGSKA (reference sequence).

The rearrangement joins TRBV2 to TRBJ1-6; 7 positions match TRBD1. Germline V CDR1 and CDR2: SNHLY, FYNNEI. This CDR3 is 15 amino acids long. V was clipped by 6 bases and J by 8 bases; unmatched bases: 10. The CDR3 here is CASSETGREDSPLHF. As DNA, the CDR3 is TGTGCCAGCAGCGAGACAGGGAGAGAAGATTCACCCCTCCACTTT.

The rearrangement links TRBV19 to TRBJ1-1; 7 nucleotides align to TRBD1. CDR3 length: 13 residues. Trimming took 6 bases from V and 4 from J; bases not matched to a gene: 5. CDR1 LNHDA and CDR2 SQIVND come from the germline V gene (reference sequence). DNA for the CDR3: TGTGCCAGTAGGGCACAGGGGACCACTGAAGCTTTCTTT. This translates into CASRAQGTTEAFF.

This clonotype has only a few counts. The genes are TRBV19 and TRBJ1-2; 8 bases match TRBD1. The CDR3 totals 12 residues. The trim removed 7 bases at V and 7 bases at J, leaving 5 bases unmatched. Germline lookup yields CDR1 LNHDA and CDR2 SQIVND (reference sequence). This chain's CDR3 is CASTRTGSGYTF. In DNA, the CDR3 is TGTGCCAGTACCCGGACAGGGTCTGGCTACACCTTC. The variable domain in full, with the rest retrieved from reference TRBV19 and TRBJ1-2, is DGGITQSPKYLFRKEGQNVTLSCEQNLNHDAMYWYRQDPGQGLRLIYYSQIVNDFQKGDIAEGYSVSREKKESFPLTVTSAQKNPTAFYLCASTRTGSGYTFGSGTRLTVV.

This chain uses TRBV7-2 with TRBJ2-1, with 9 bases identical to TRBD2. The ends lost 5 bases at V and 2 bases at J; junction bases unmatched: 4. Per germline, CDR1 SGHTA and CDR2 FQGNSA. The CDR3 sequence is 15 residues long. The CDR3 region has the DNA TGTGCCAGCAGCCGGACTAGCGTCCCCTACAATGAGCAGTTCTTC. It translates to CASSRTSVPYNEQFF.

The chain links TRBV20-1 to TRBJ1-2; tentatively, D is TRBD1 (5 bases). V lost 6 bases, J lost 4 bases, and 12 bases lay in between. Germline CDR1 reads DFQATT; CDR2 reads SNEGSKA (reference sequence). The CDR3 length is 12 residues. Written as DNA, the CDR3 is TGCAGTGCATGGGACGGTATCTATGGCTACACCTTC. Its protein product is CSAWDGIYGYTF.

There are a few counts of this clonotype. The J gene is TRBJ1-2, the V gene TRBV20-1; D unresolved. Deletions cut 4 bases from V and 8 bases from J, with 5 bases between. The germline V gene encodes CDR1 DFQATT and CDR2 SNEGSKA (reference sequence). The CDR3 extends over 9 amino acids. The CDR3 nucleotides read TGCAGTGCTATAAGCGGCTACACCTTC. This encodes CSAISGYTF.

This clonotype was recorded a few times. J is TRBJ1-2 and V is TRBV6-2 or TRBV6-3; perhaps TRBD1 as D (6 bases). The CDR3 contains 14 residues. Trimming pared 8 bases from V and 6 bases from J, leaving 19 bases between. The V gene's germline CDR1 is MNHEY and CDR2 SVGEGT. The CDR3 coding sequence is TGTGCCAGCGTCGAAGGGGGGGGGATCGATGGCTACACCTTC. Protein product: CASVEGGGIDGYTF.

The chain recombines TRBV6-2 or TRBV6-3 with TRBJ2-7, with D hard to call. Looked up from germline, CDR1 is MNHEY and CDR2 is SVGEGT. The V end was cut by 5 bases, the J end by 0 bases, with 5 bases between. The CDR3 totals 12 residues. The CDR3: CASSKSSYEQYF. As DNA, the CDR3 is TGTGCCAGCAGTAAAAGCTCCTACGAGCAGTACTTC.

The CDR3 DNA reads TGTGCCAGCAGCAAGGGATCGACCGTTAACACAGATACGCAGTATTTT. Encoded protein: CASSKGSTVNTDTQYF. The chain joins TRBV6-1 to TRBJ2-3; D unresolved. V was trimmed by 6 bases and J by 2 bases, leaving 18 bases between them. Germline values: CDR1 MNHNS, CDR2 SASEGT. This CDR3 region has 16 residues.

The chain joins TRBV2 to TRBJ1-6, with D perhaps matching TRBD1 (6 bases). CDR3 length: 13 amino acids. Germline V gene lookup returns CDR1 SNHLY and CDR2 FYNNEI. V lost 6 bases, J lost 11 bases, and 14 bases lay in between. The CDR3 sequence is CASSLSQGTPLHF. The DNA of the CDR3 is TGTGCCAGCAGCCTATCACAGGGTACACCCCTCCACTTT. The full variable domain, completed using reference TRBV2 and TRBJ1-6, is EPEVTQTPSHQVTQMGQEVILRCVPISNHLYFYWYRQILGQKVEFLVSFYNNEISEKSEIFDDQFSVERPDGSNFTLKIRSTKLEDSAMYFCASSLSQGTPLHFGNGTRLTVT.